This T cell receptor beta chain emerged from a study of blood T cell repertoires in COVID-19. Using immunoSEQ multiplex PCR, the repertoire was profiled, and TCRdb retains in-frame clones only, with some absent. Of about 380,000 clones listed, nearly 90% were seen once; the top ten hold 6.5%. This CDR3 is built from 15 residues. J lost 0 bases, V lost 0 bases, and 0 bases had no gene match. Germline CDR1 reads MNHEY; CDR2 reads SVGAGI. This clone came up a few times. The V call is TRBV6-5, the J call TRBJ2-7; 9 bases match TRBD2. This TCR was sampled from a man younger than 35 with active or convalescent COVID-19. What was sequenced was peripheral blood. CDR3 in amino acids: CASSYSSGSSYEQYF. The CDR3 DNA reads TGTGCCAGCAGTTACTCTAGCGGGAGCTCCTACGAGCAGTACTTC.